This is a list of T cell receptor beta chains from one sample in a study of T cell responses to AZD1222 COVID-19 vaccine. Sequencing used immunoSEQ multiplex PCR; TCRdb keeps in-frame clones, though not all of them. This sample carries 100,000 to 150,000 clones, roughly 90% of them seen once, and the ten largest clones take less than 2%. Source: peripheral blood, taken on day 0 of AZD1222 vaccination. These receptors originate from an adult in good health. Both conserved end residues are part of each CDR3. D genes are given only for firm matches. Rows may omit the clone size; those that give it use once, few, many or a size class.

clone_size: .; d_call: TRBD1; v_call: TRBV9; j_call: TRBJ1-1; cdr3_aa: CASTRGVGQGGPNTEAFF; cdr3_nt: TGTGCCAGCACCCGAGGGGTGGGACAGGGGGGACCGAACACTGAAGCTTTCTTT
clone_size: few; d_call: .; v_call: TRBV5-1; j_call: TRBJ2-7; cdr3_aa: CASSSTGTYEQYF; cdr3_nt: TGCGCCAGCAGTTCGACAGGCACCTACGAGCAGTACTTC
clone_size: .; d_call: TRBD1; v_call: TRBV7-2; j_call: TRBJ2-7; cdr3_aa: CASSQGTTTGGYEQYF; cdr3_nt: TGTGCCAGCAGCCAGGGGACGACGACAGGGGGCTACGAGCAGTACTTC
clone_size: .; d_call: TRBD2; v_call: TRBV28; j_call: TRBJ2-7; cdr3_aa: CASSFGSSGRNEQYF; cdr3_nt: TGTGCCAGCAGTTTTGGATCCAGCGGGAGGAACGAGCAGTACTTC
clone_size: .; d_call: .; v_call: TRBV12-3/TRBV12-4; j_call: TRBJ1-5; cdr3_aa: CASTTTDRQPQHF; cdr3_nt: TGTGCCAGCACCACGACCGACCGACAGCCCCAGCATTTT
clone_size: .; d_call: .; v_call: TRBV24-1; j_call: TRBJ1-2; cdr3_aa: CATSDTGTNYGYTF; cdr3_nt: TGTGCCACCAGTGATACCGGGACCAACTATGGCTACACCTTC
clone_size: .; d_call: .; v_call: TRBV11-2; j_call: TRBJ2-1; cdr3_aa: CASSAYNEQFF; cdr3_nt: TGTGCCAGCAGCGCCTACAATGAGCAGTTCTTC
clone_size: .; d_call: .; v_call: TRBV5-1; j_call: TRBJ2-1; cdr3_aa: CASSLAVNNEQFF; cdr3_nt: TGCGCCAGCAGCTTGGCCGTGAACAATGAGCAGTTCTTC
clone_size: few; d_call: .; v_call: TRBV9; j_call: TRBJ2-7; cdr3_aa: CASSVRDRPYEQYF; cdr3_nt: TGTGCCAGCAGCGTGCGGGACCGACCCTACGAGCAGTACTTC
clone_size: .; d_call: .; v_call: TRBV29-1; j_call: TRBJ1-5; cdr3_aa: CSVRQGNQPQHF; cdr3_nt: TGCAGCGTTCGCCAAGGCAATCAGCCCCAGCATTTT
clone_size: .; d_call: .; v_call: TRBV27; j_call: TRBJ1-4; cdr3_aa: CASSLYWASSTNEKLFF; cdr3_nt: TGTGCCAGCAGTTTATATTGGGCATCCTCAACTAATGAAAAACTGTTTTTT
clone_size: .; d_call: .; v_call: TRBV6-2/TRBV6-3; j_call: TRBJ2-3; cdr3_aa: CASTPLEESTDTQYF; cdr3_nt: TGTGCCAGCACCCCCCTAGAGGAAAGCACGGATACGCAGTATTTT
clone_size: .; d_call: .; v_call: TRBV7-2; j_call: TRBJ2-3; cdr3_aa: CASSLIPETDTQYF; cdr3_nt: TGTGCCAGCAGCTTAATCCCCGAAACAGATACGCAGTATTTT
clone_size: .; d_call: .; v_call: TRBV29-1; j_call: TRBJ1-2; cdr3_aa: CSVPQGEMWDGYTF; cdr3_nt: TGCAGCGTCCCCCAGGGAGAAATGTGGGATGGCTACACCTTC
clone_size: .; d_call: .; v_call: TRBV9; j_call: TRBJ1-2; cdr3_aa: CASSSTGFDGYTF; cdr3_nt: TGTGCCAGCAGCAGTACAGGGTTCGATGGCTACACCTTC
clone_size: .; d_call: .; v_call: TRBV6-5; j_call: TRBJ2-7; cdr3_aa: CASSYSVMGSSYEQYF; cdr3_nt: TGTGCCAGCAGTTACTCGGTAATGGGGTCGTCCTACGAGCAGTACTTC
clone_size: .; d_call: .; v_call: TRBV6-8; j_call: TRBJ1-6; cdr3_aa: CASSSGKDSPLHF; cdr3_nt: TGTGCCAGCAGTTCAGGGAAGGATTCACCCCTCCACTTT